This T cell receptor beta chain was recorded in a study of blood T cell repertoires in COVID-19. The junction had 2 bases not matched to a gene; V was cut back by 6 bases and J by 1 base. CDR3 length: 14 residues. The germline V gene has CDR1 SEHNR and CDR2 FQNEAQ (reference sequence). Authors' analysis steps: From reference gene primer amplification, estimates of nucleated cell counts were derived. Only in-frame clones appear in the TCRdb table, and some are missing; sequencing was by immunoSEQ multiplex PCR. The V and J calls and clone size were taken over from that table, and D and trimming were inferred from the DNA. The table has 290,000 or so clones, around nine tenths seen once.

Input material: PBMCs or T cells enriched from blood (not recorded which). The clonotype originates from a woman younger than 35 who had recovered from COVID-19. The V and J genes are TRBV7-9 and TRBJ1-4; 7 nucleotides match TRBD1. CDR3 in amino acids: CASSSGGTNEKLFF. The CDR3 DNA reads TGTGCCAGCAGTTCAGGGGGAACTAATGAAAAACTGTTTTTT.